The clone carrying this T cell receptor (beta chain) was picked up a small number of times. TCRdb used MiXCR to reprocess the 5' RACE reads, holding one entry per CDR3 protein. This table has approximately 550,000 distinct CDR3 sequences, roughly a fifth appearing once. This specimen comes from a study of T cells after yellow fever vaccination. This CDR3 has 15 residues. The V and J ends lost 6 bases and 7 bases, in that order; junction bases with no gene match: 7. Germline CDR1 MDHEN, CDR2 SYDVKM. The specimen was PBMCs, collected 15 days after the yellow fever booster vaccination. This clonotype originated in a young man who received the YFV17D yellow fever vaccine. The chain combines TRBV28 with TRBJ2-2; TRBD2 matches at 11 bases. The CDR3 region has the DNA TGTGCCAGCAGAACTAGCGGGAGTTCGAACGGGGAGCTGTTTTTT. Translated: CASRTSGSSNGELFF.